The 27 T cell receptor beta chains below all came from one sample that was sequenced in a study of blood T cells in healthy people across ages. A second PCR of about 7 to 11 cycles used a sample-barcoded 5' primer and a J-beta primer mix. Each CDR3 protein is one row after TCRdb ran MiXCR on the 5' RACE reads. The sample carries 2 million or so distinct CDR3 sequences, about 49% recorded once. The sequencing input was blood. The receptors were sampled from a woman aged 40 to 50 in good health.

The CDR3 loop reads CASRRNGEAFF. The DNA for the CDR3 is TGTGCCAGCAGACGAAATGGTGAAGCTTTCTTT. This chain links TRBV7-9 with TRBJ1-1, with unresolved D. V lost 6 bases and J lost 7, with 9 bases in between. The CDR3 has 11 amino acids. Germline CDR1 and CDR2: SEHNR and FQNEAQ (reference sequence).

V is TRBV4-2 and J is TRBJ1-1; perhaps TRBD1 as D (5 bases). Trimming took 3 bases from V and 2 from J, leaving 13 bases between them. There are 15 residues in the CDR3. The germline V gene encodes CDR1 LGHNA and CDR2 YNFKEQ. CDR3: CASSHLREVNTEAFF. The CDR3 region has the DNA TGTGCCAGCAGCCATCTCAGGGAAGTTAACACTGAAGCTTTCTTT.

This clonotype has only a few counts. The CDR3: CASSHPTGNEETQYF. DNA for the CDR3: TGTGCCAGCAGCCACCCCACAGGGAATGAGGAGACCCAGTACTTC. V is TRBV7-9 and J is TRBJ2-5; perhaps TRBD1 as D (6 bases). The CDR3 has 15 residues. Germline lookup yields CDR1 SEHNR and CDR2 FQNEAQ (reference sequence). Trimming pared 5 bases from V and 5 bases from J, leaving 18 bases between.

This chain's CDR3 is CASSLTGVWGYTF. Here the CDR3 DNA reads TGTGCCAGCAGTCTGACAGGGGTTTGGGGCTACACCTTC. The chain uses TRBV27 and TRBJ1-2; TRBD1 matches at 8 bases. Germline loops: CDR1 MNHEY, CDR2 SMNVEV (reference sequence). The V gene end was trimmed by 5 bases and the J gene end by 8 bases; junction bases not matched to a gene: 7. The CDR3 runs 13 residues.

This sequence joins TRBV19 and TRBJ1-5, with 10 nucleotides matching TRBD1. V was pared by 5 bases and J by 1 base, with 5 bases of the junction left unmatched. This CDR3 comprises 16 residues. The germline V gene encodes CDR1 LNHDA and CDR2 SQIVND (reference sequence). The CDR3 DNA reads as TGTGCCAGTAGTGCCCGGACAGGGGGAAGCAATCAGCCCCAGCATTTT. This gives the protein CASSARTGGSNQPQHF.

V usage is TRBV27 and J usage is TRBJ2-1; D gene unclear. Between the trimmed V and J ends, which lost 1 base and 8 bases, there was a span of 12 bases. Per germline, CDR1 MNHEY and CDR2 SMNVEV (reference sequence). This CDR3 contains 14 residues. CDR3 DNA sequence: TGTGCCAGCAGTTTATTTGGCTATCTCGATGAGCAGTTCTTC. Translation: CASSLFGYLDEQFF.

V is TRBV18 and J is TRBJ2-3; D is ambiguous. Trimming took off 2 bases at V and 1 base at J, with 7 bases between the two ends. CDR1 and CDR2 (germline): KGHSH, LQKENI. This CDR3 contains 14 residues. CDR3 in DNA: TGTGCCAGCTCACCAACCCCCCGCACAGATACGCAGTATTTT. Protein: CASSPTPRTDTQYF.

This clonotype was detected a few times. The V gene is TRBV27, the J gene TRBJ2-1, with 9 bases matching TRBD2. Germline assignment: CDR1 MNHEY and CDR2 SMNVEV (reference sequence). CDR3 length: 17 residues. The V gene end was trimmed by 1 base and the J gene end by 10 bases; junction bases not matched to a gene: 14. This CDR3 reads CASSLFRVAGGTGEQFF. The CDR3, as DNA: TGTGCCAGCAGTTTATTTCGAGTGGCGGGGGGGACGGGCGAGCAGTTCTTC.

The J gene is TRBJ2-3, the V gene TRBV28; D unclear. Per the germline V gene, CDR1 is MDHEN and CDR2 is SYDVKM. This CDR3 has 11 amino acids. V was trimmed by 7 bases and J by 7 bases, leaving 9 bases between them. As DNA, the CDR3 is TGTGCCAGCACCTTCGGGTATACGCAGTATTTT. As protein: CASTFGYTQYF.

The V gene is TRBV7-8, the J gene TRBJ2-7; the match to TRBD2 covers 7 bases. The CDR3 runs 14 residues. After removal of 2 bases from V and 4 bases from J, the junction contained 5 bases not matched to a gene. The V gene's germline CDR1 is SGHVS and CDR2 FQNEAQ. For the CDR3, the DNA is TGTGCCAGCAGCTTACGGGGGGATACTTACGAGCAGTACTTC. Translating gives CASSLRGDTYEQYF.

The genes are TRBV24-1 and TRBJ2-1; D is uncertain. Germline values: CDR1 KGHDR, CDR2 SFDVKD. Trimming removed 2 bases at V and 5 bases at J, with 15 bases between. The CDR3 sequence is 16 residues long. CDR3 in amino acids: CATSDSVIANDNEQFF. DNA for the CDR3: TGTGCCACCAGTGATTCTGTAATAGCTAACGACAATGAGCAGTTCTTC.

This clonotype has more than one count but fewer than ten. The chain links TRBV28 to TRBJ2-1; 7 bases agree with TRBD2. The CDR3 consists of 13 residues. Germline assignment: CDR1 MDHEN and CDR2 SYDVKM. V shed 8 bases and J 4 bases; nucleotides not matched to a gene: 5. The chain's CDR3 is CASGRALYNEQFF. CDR3 in DNA: TGTGCCAGCGGGAGGGCGTTATACAATGAGCAGTTCTTC. Full variable domain (outside the CDR3, taken from reference TRBV28 and TRBJ2-1): DVKVTQSSRYLVKRTGEKVFLECVQDMDHENMFWYRQDPGLGLRLIYFSYDVKMKEKGDIPEGYSVSREKKERFSLILESASTNQTSMYLCASGRALYNEQFFGPGTRLTVL.

The chain joins TRBV28 to TRBJ2-4; 8 bases are a match to TRBD1. CDR1 and CDR2 (germline): MDHEN, SYDVKM. Losses at the gene ends were 4 bases for V and 0 bases for J; bases not matched to a gene: 8. The CDR3 loop spans 17 amino acids. The CDR3 loop is CASSSPGQVLAKNIQYF. The CDR3 region has the DNA TGTGCCAGCAGTTCCCCGGGACAGGTTTTAGCCAAAAACATTCAGTACTTC.

The chain couples TRBV6-5 to TRBJ2-5; 8 bases are shared with TRBD1. The germline V gene encodes CDR1 MNHEY and CDR2 SVGAGI. V dropped 5 bases and J dropped 3; count of bases not matched to a gene: 8. This CDR3 comprises 15 residues. In DNA, the CDR3 is TGTGCCAGCAGTAGGACCATACAGGGGGAAGAGACCCAGTACTTC. Translated: CASSRTIQGEETQYF.

V is TRBV15 and J is TRBJ1-4, with D hard to call. This CDR3 contains 12 residues. Trimming pared 1 base from V and 8 bases from J, leaving 5 bases between. Germline lookup yields CDR1 LNHNV and CDR2 YYDKDF (reference sequence). The CDR3 region has the DNA TGTGCCACCAGCAGAGTAGGGGAAAAACTGTTTTTT. As protein: CATSRVGEKLFF.

V is TRBV14 and J is TRBJ1-4; a weak D match, TRBD1 (5 bases). The CDR3 runs to 14 residues. Trimming removed 0 bases at V and 8 bases at J, with 10 bases between. Germline V gives CDR1 SGHDN, CDR2 FVKESK. CDR3 residues: CASSQDYGGEKLFF. Written as DNA, the CDR3 is TGTGCCAGCAGCCAAGATTATGGGGGGGAAAAACTGTTTTTT.

This clonotype was counted many times. The rearrangement uses TRBV6-5 and TRBJ2-7; D is ambiguous. Germline assignment: CDR1 MNHEY and CDR2 SVGAGI. With 2 bases removed from V and 0 bases from J, the gap between germline ends came to 5 bases. The CDR3 extends over 13 amino acids. The CDR3 region is CASSYRDSYEQYF. The CDR3 DNA sequence: TGTGCCAGCAGTTACAGGGACTCCTACGAGCAGTACTTC.

CDR3 bases: TGTGCCAGCAGTTACTCGCCCGGCTTCTCTGGGGCCAACGTCCTGACTTTC. Translation: CASSYSPGFSGANVLTF. The rearrangement links TRBV6-2 or TRBV6-3 to TRBJ2-6, with D unclear. This CDR3 is built from 17 residues. Germline loops: CDR1 MNHEY, CDR2 SVGEGT. V lost 0 bases to trimming and J lost 0 bases, with 9 bases between them.

The rearrangement links TRBV4-2 to TRBJ2-1; the D is unclear. V was pared by 1 base and J by 5 bases, with 15 bases between. The CDR3 has 16 residues. Germline V gene sequence: CDR1 LGHNA, CDR2 YNFKEQ. CDR3 sequence reads: CASSQVKTAPNNEQFF. The CDR3 DNA reads as TGTGCCAGCAGCCAAGTAAAGACTGCACCGAACAATGAGCAGTTCTTC.

This chain connects TRBV7-2 to TRBJ2-7, with D hard to call. The CDR3 length is 14 residues. Germline V gene lookup returns CDR1 SGHTA and CDR2 FQGNSA. With 2 bases removed from V and 1 base from J, the gap between germline ends came to 9 bases. The CDR3 DNA follows: TGTGCCAGCAGCTTATCTCCAGAATCCTACGAGCAGTACTTC. Amino acids: CASSLSPESYEQYF. Supplemented by reference TRBV7-2 and TRBJ2-7, the full variable domain reads GAGVSQSPSNKVTEKGKDVELRCDPISGHTALYWYRQSLGQGLEFLIYFQGNSAPDKSGLPSDRFSAERTGGSVSTLTIQRTQQEDSAVYLCASSLSPESYEQYFGPGTRLTVT.

The chain recombines TRBV6-1 with TRBJ1-2; 9 nucleotides agree with TRBD1. CDR1 is MNHNS and CDR2 is SASEGT in the germline V gene. The CDR3 has 17 amino acids. Trimming at V came to 6 bases and at J to 0 bases, leaving 11 bases not matched to a gene. CDR3 sequence (DNA): TGTGCCAGCAGAGGCACGGGGGGACAGGGTGCTAACTATGGCTACACCTTC. Amino acids: CASRGTGGQGANYGYTF.

This rearrangement joins TRBV6-2 or TRBV6-3 to TRBJ2-3, with D uncertain. Trimming took off 0 bases at V and 2 bases at J, with 12 bases between the two ends. Looked up from germline, CDR1 is MNHEY and CDR2 is SVGEGT. This CDR3 comprises 16 residues. The CDR3 DNA reads TGTGCCAGCAGTTACTCGAGAACTTCCTCCACAGATACGCAGTATTTT. Its translation: CASSYSRTSSTDTQYF.

The rearrangement joins TRBV4-2 to TRBJ2-4; 9 nucleotides align to TRBD1. The J call may be faulty, since TRBJ2-7 better matches the DNA end. This CDR3 contains 15 residues. Germline V CDR1 and CDR2: LGHNA, YNFKEQ. The CDR3 sequence is CASSTRQGGPYEQYF. The CDR3 DNA reads as TGTGCCAGCAGTACACGACAGGGGGGCCCCTACGAGCAGTACTTC.

This clonotype appeared a few times. The chain links TRBV12-3 or TRBV12-4 to TRBJ2-1; the D gene is possibly TRBD2 (6 bases). The CDR3 contains 16 residues. Trimming removed 1 base from V and 6 bases from J, with 16 bases in between. The CDR3 loop reads CASSLVEGPLGNEQFF. CDR3 in DNA: TGTGCCAGCAGTTTAGTGGAGGGGCCCCTCGGCAATGAGCAGTTCTTC.

The V and J genes are TRBV28 and TRBJ2-3; tentative D call: TRBD1 (5 bases). V lost 3 bases and J lost 3, with 10 bases in between. Germline V CDR1 and CDR2: MDHEN, SYDVKM. The CDR3 length is 14 residues. CDR3 DNA sequence: TGTGCCAGCAGTTTTCACTCAGGGACAGATACGCAGTATTTT. Its protein is CASSFHSGTDTQYF.

This clonotype was observed once. This may come from a read error, since a much larger clone is one base off. The rearrangement links TRBV12-3 or TRBV12-4 to TRBJ2-1, with D possibly TRBD2 on 5 matching bases. The J call may be faulty, since TRBJ2-7 better matches the DNA end. The CDR3 is 15 amino acids. The CDR3 coding sequence is TGTGCCAGCAGTTTATATCCAGGACTTTACAATGAGCAGTACTTC. Translated: CASSLYPGLYNEQYF.

The chain couples TRBV12-3 or TRBV12-4 to TRBJ1-2; D is uncertain. The CDR3 spans 15 residues. V shed 3 bases and J shed 2 bases, with 13 bases lying between them. CDR3 loop: CASSFNGGENYGYTF. CDR3 sequence (DNA): TGTGCCAGCAGTTTTAATGGCGGGGAGAACTATGGCTACACCTTC.